The 2 T cell receptor beta chains listed next were all sequenced from one sample in a study of beta chain features in type 1 diabetes. Study-level results: When Type 1 diabetes patients were examined, their TCRB CDR3s proved moderately but significantly shorter in all four CD4+ subsets.

Antigens for these TCRs are unknown. TCRB transcripts that were expressed got sequenced, as all of the isolated RNA had been reverse transcribed. Using immunoSEQ multiplex PCR, the repertoire was profiled, and TCRdb retains in-frame clones only, with some absent. The repertoire includes around 600,000 clones, 9.5% to 15% of them detected once, and roughly 0.12% sits in the top ten. The specimen sequenced was naive CD4+ T cells from blood. These receptor sequences come from a man aged 30 to 45 with type 1 diabetes.

This clone has a handful of counts. The J gene is TRBJ1-2, the V gene TRBV10-3; D unclear. Trimming cost V 4 bases and J 8 bases, with 11 bases left between them. CDR3 size: 12 residues. Germline assignment: CDR1 ENHRY and CDR2 SYGVKD. CDR3 sequence: CAISVGLEGYTF. Written as DNA, the CDR3 is TGTGCCATCAGTGTCGGTCTCGAGGGCTACACCTTC.

The V and J genes are TRBV28 and TRBJ2-3; D gene unclear. Germline CDR1 is MDHEN and CDR2 is SYDVKM. The CDR3 totals 15 residues. The V end was cut by 7 bases, the J end by 2 bases, with 16 bases between. CDR3 sequence reads: CASTPSSGNTDTQYF. DNA for the CDR3: TGTGCCAGCACCCCCTCGTCTGGGAACACAGATACGCAGTATTTT. Supplemented by reference TRBV28 and TRBJ2-3, the full variable domain reads DVKVTQSSRYLVKRTGEKVFLECVQDMDHENMFWYRQDPGLGLRLIYFSYDVKMKEKGDIPEGYSVSREKKERFSLILESASTNQTSMYLCASTPSSGNTDTQYFGPGTRLTVL.